A selection of T cell receptor beta chains follows, all from one sample in a study of technical replicates of blood from a handful of donors. TCRdb's copy holds only in-frame clones and misses some; the assay was immunoSEQ multiplex PCR. The sample includes about 53,000 clones, 70% to 90% of them seen just once. Sequenced material: PBMCs. The receptors shown here come from a human donor in good health. Some clones in this sample may be carry-over from other donors' samples. The CDR3 runs from the conserved cysteine through the conserved F or W. A D gene is named only where the DNA matches it firmly. Size is omitted from some rows. Given values are once, few, many or a class for expanded clones.

abundance: once; v_gene: TRBV7-2; j_gene: TRBJ1-2; d_gene: .; CDR3nt: TGTGCCAGCAGCTTAGGACAATCCTATGGCTACACCTTC; CDR3aa: CASSLGQSYGYTF
abundance: .; v_gene: TRBV5-1; j_gene: TRBJ2-2; d_gene: .; CDR3nt: TGCGCCAGCAGCTTGGAGGGGCCGAACACCGGGGAGCTGTTTTTT; CDR3aa: CASSLEGPNTGELFF
abundance: .; v_gene: TRBV27; j_gene: TRBJ2-7; d_gene: TRBD2; CDR3nt: TGTGCCAGCGGGCCACTAGCGGGCCCCTACGAGCAGTACTTC; CDR3aa: CASGPLAGPYEQYF
abundance: .; v_gene: TRBV27; j_gene: TRBJ2-1; d_gene: .; CDR3nt: TGTGCCAGCTTTGGTGTGAGCTCCTACAATGAGCAGTTCTTC; CDR3aa: CASFGVSSYNEQFF
abundance: .; v_gene: TRBV6-1; j_gene: TRBJ1-2; d_gene: .; CDR3nt: TGTGCCAGCAGTGACTTAACAGCTGCGCTCGTATATGGCTACACCTTC; CDR3aa: CASSDLTAALVYGYTF
abundance: .; v_gene: TRBV5-4; j_gene: TRBJ2-1; d_gene: TRBD2; CDR3nt: TGTGCCAGCAGCCGAGGGACCACCCGGGGGGGAGATGAGCAGTTCTTC; CDR3aa: CASSRGTTRGGDEQFF
abundance: .; v_gene: TRBV19; j_gene: TRBJ2-3; d_gene: .; CDR3nt: TGTGCCAGTAGTATAGGCGGGCTACTGACGACAGATACGCAGTATTTT; CDR3aa: CASSIGGLLTTDTQYF
abundance: .; v_gene: TRBV4-3; j_gene: TRBJ2-7; d_gene: TRBD1; CDR3nt: TGCGCCAGCAGTTACGTCCAGGGGGCCTACGAGCAGTACTTC; CDR3aa: CASSYVQGAYEQYF
abundance: .; v_gene: TRBV7-9; j_gene: TRBJ1-1; d_gene: .; CDR3nt: TGTGCCAGCAGCCCCCCGCCGTTCGGGGAAACTGAAGCTTTCTTT; CDR3aa: CASSPPPFGETEAFF
abundance: .; v_gene: TRBV6-4; j_gene: TRBJ2-3; d_gene: TRBD2; CDR3nt: TGTGCCAGCAGTGACGGAGGGATAGCGGGAGATACGCAGTATTTT; CDR3aa: CASSDGGIAGDTQYF
abundance: few; v_gene: TRBV5-4; j_gene: TRBJ1-1; d_gene: .; CDR3nt: TGTGCCAGCAGCTCCCCAACGGTCGAATTGGCTGAAGCTTTCTTT; CDR3aa: CASSSPTVELAEAFF
abundance: .; v_gene: TRBV9; j_gene: TRBJ2-6; d_gene: .; CDR3nt: TGTGCCAGCAGCGTAGGCCAGGCCCCTGGGGGGGCCAACGTCCTGACTTTC; CDR3aa: CASSVGQAPGGANVLTF
abundance: .; v_gene: TRBV27; j_gene: TRBJ2-7; d_gene: .; CDR3nt: TGTGCCAGCAGTTTACTAGGCCAGGGAAACTACGAGCAGTACTTC; CDR3aa: CASSLLGQGNYEQYF
abundance: .; v_gene: TRBV7-2; j_gene: TRBJ2-7; d_gene: TRBD1; CDR3nt: TGTGCCAGCAGCTTAAGACAGGGGGCTCAAGAGCAGTACTTC; CDR3aa: CASSLRQGAQEQYF
abundance: .; v_gene: TRBV7-8; j_gene: TRBJ2-2; d_gene: TRBD2; CDR3nt: TGTGCCAGCAGCTTAAGGGAGGGATCGAACACCGGGGAGCTGTTTTTT; CDR3aa: CASSLREGSNTGELFF
abundance: once; v_gene: TRBV7-9; j_gene: TRBJ1-5; d_gene: TRBD1; CDR3nt: TGTGCCAGCAGCCTGACAGGGGGGCCCCAGCATTTT; CDR3aa: CASSLTGGPQHF
abundance: .; v_gene: TRBV6-6; j_gene: TRBJ1-3; d_gene: .; CDR3nt: TGTGCCAGCAGCCTTGTGGGGGGGCACGGAAACACCATATATTTT; CDR3aa: CASSLVGGHGNTIYF
abundance: .; v_gene: TRBV30; j_gene: TRBJ2-5; d_gene: TRBD2; CDR3nt: TGTGCCTGGAGTGTTAGCGGGAGGGCCTGGGAGACCCAGTACTTC; CDR3aa: CAWSVSGRAWETQYF
abundance: .; v_gene: TRBV6-5; j_gene: TRBJ2-2; d_gene: TRBD1; CDR3nt: TGTGCCACCACAGGGGTAGAAACCGGGGAGCTGTTTTTT; CDR3aa: CATTGVETGELFF
abundance: once; v_gene: TRBV7-2; j_gene: TRBJ2-1; d_gene: .; CDR3nt: TGTGCCAGCAGTTCCGGCGGGGGCAGGACCTACAATGAGCAGTTCTTC; CDR3aa: CASSSGGGRTYNEQFF
abundance: .; v_gene: TRBV30; j_gene: TRBJ1-6; d_gene: TRBD1; CDR3nt: TGTGCCTGGGCGGGACAGGAGAATTCACCCCTCCACTTT; CDR3aa: CAWAGQENSPLHF
abundance: .; v_gene: TRBV7-9; j_gene: TRBJ2-7; d_gene: .; CDR3nt: TGTGCCAGCAGACAATGGACAGGGAGGGGCGAGCAGTACTTC; CDR3aa: CASRQWTGRGEQYF
abundance: .; v_gene: TRBV7-9; j_gene: TRBJ1-4; d_gene: TRBD1; CDR3nt: TGTGCCAGCAGCTTAGCGACAGGGGCTAATGAAAAACTGTTTTTT; CDR3aa: CASSLATGANEKLFF
abundance: .; v_gene: TRBV4-3; j_gene: TRBJ2-7; d_gene: .; CDR3nt: TGCGCCAGCAGCCAAGAAGACTCGAACTCCTACGAGCAGTACTTC; CDR3aa: CASSQEDSNSYEQYF